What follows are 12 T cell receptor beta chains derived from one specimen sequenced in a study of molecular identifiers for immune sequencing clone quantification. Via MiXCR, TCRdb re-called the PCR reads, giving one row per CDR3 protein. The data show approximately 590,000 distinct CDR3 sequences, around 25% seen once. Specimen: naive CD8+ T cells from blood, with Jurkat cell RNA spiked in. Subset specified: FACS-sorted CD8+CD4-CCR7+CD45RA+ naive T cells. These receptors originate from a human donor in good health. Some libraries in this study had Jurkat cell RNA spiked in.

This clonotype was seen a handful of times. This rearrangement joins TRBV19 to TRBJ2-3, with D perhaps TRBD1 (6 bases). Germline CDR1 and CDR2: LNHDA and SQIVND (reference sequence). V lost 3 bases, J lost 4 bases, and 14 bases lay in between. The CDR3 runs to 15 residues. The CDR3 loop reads CASSMGQGFPDTQYF. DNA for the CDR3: TGTGCCAGTAGTATGGGGCAGGGGTTTCCAGATACGCAGTATTTT.

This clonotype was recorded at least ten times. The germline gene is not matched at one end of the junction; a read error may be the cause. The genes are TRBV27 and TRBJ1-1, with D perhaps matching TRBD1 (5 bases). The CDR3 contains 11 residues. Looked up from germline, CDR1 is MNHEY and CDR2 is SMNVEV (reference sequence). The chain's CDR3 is CASSSGLRPVF. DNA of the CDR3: TGTGCCAGCAGCTCGGGACTGCGGCCCGTCTTT.

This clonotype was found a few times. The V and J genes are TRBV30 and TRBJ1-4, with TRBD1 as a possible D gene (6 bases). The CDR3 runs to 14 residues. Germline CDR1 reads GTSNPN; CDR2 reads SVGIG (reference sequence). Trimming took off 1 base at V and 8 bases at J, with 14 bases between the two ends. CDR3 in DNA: TGTGCCTGGAGTGATGGGACACGAGAAGAAAAACTGTTTTTT. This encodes CAWSDGTREEKLFF.

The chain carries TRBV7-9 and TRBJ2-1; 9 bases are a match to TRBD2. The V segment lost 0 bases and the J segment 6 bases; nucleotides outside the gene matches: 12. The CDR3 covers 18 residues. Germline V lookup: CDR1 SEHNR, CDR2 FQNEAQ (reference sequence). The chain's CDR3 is CASSLAIGLASAGNEQFF. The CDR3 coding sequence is TGTGCCAGCAGCTTAGCGATAGGACTAGCGTCGGCGGGCAATGAGCAGTTCTTC.

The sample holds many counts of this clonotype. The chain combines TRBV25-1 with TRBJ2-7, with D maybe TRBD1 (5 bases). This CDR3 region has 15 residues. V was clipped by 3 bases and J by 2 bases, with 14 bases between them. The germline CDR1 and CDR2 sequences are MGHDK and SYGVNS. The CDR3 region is CASSDPRTYTYEQYF. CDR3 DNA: TGTGCCAGCAGTGACCCTCGGACATACACCTACGAGCAGTACTTC.

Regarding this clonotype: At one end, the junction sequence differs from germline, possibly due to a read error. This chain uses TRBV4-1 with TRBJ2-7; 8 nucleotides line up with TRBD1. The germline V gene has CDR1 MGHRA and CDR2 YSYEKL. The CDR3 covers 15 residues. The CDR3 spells CASSSGTGFPYAQYF. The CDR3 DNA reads TGCGCCAGCAGTTCCGGGACAGGCTTCCCCTACGCGCAGTACTTC.

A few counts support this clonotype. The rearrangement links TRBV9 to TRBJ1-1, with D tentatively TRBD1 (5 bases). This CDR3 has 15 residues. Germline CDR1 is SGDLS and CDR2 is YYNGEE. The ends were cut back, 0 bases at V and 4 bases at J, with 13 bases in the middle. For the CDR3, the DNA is TGTGCCAGCAGCGTAGAGGGGAAATGGGGCACTGAAGCTTTCTTT. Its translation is CASSVEGKWGTEAFF.

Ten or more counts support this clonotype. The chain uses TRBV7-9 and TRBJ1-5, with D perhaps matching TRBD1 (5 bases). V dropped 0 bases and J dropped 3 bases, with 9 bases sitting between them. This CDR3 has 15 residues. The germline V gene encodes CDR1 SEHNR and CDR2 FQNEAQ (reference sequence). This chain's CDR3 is CASSLAEGDNQPQHF. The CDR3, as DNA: TGTGCCAGCAGCTTAGCGGAAGGGGACAATCAGCCCCAGCATTTT.

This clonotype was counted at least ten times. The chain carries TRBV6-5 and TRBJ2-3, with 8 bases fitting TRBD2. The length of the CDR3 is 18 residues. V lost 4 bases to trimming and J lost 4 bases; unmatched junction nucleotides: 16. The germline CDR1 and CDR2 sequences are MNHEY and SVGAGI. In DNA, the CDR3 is TGTGCCAGCAGTTCCGTGCTCCAAATAGCGGGGAGGTCAGATACGCAGTATTTT. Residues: CASSSVLQIAGRSDTQYF.

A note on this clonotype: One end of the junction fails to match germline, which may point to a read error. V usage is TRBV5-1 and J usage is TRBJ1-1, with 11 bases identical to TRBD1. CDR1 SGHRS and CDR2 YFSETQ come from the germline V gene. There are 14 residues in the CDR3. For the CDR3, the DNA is TGCGCCTGCAGCGGGGGACAGGGGGTGACTGAAGCTTTCTTT. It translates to CACSGGQGVTEAFF. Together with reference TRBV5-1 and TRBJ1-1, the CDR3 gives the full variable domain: KAGVTQTPRYLIKTRGQQVTLSCSPISGHRSVSWYQQTPGQGLQFLFEYFSETQRNKGNFPGRFSGRQFSNSRSEMNVSTLELGDSALYLCACSGGQGVTEAFFGQGTRLTVV.

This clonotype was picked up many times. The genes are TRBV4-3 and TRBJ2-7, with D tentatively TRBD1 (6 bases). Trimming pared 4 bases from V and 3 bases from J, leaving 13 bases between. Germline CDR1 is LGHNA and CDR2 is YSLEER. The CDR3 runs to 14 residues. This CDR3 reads CASSPGLGGYEQYF. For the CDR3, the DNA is TGCGCCAGCAGCCCAGGGTTAGGGGGCTACGAGCAGTACTTC.

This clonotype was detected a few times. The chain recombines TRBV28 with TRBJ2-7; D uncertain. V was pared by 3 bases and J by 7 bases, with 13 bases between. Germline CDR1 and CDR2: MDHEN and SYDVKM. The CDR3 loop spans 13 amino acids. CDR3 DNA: TGTGCCAGCAGTTTCCGACAACCCGGGGAGCAGTACTTC. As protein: CASSFRQPGEQYF.